Ten or more counts support the clone carrying this T cell receptor (beta chain). This sample is part of a study of T cells after yellow fever vaccination. The CDR3 spans 15 residues. The germline V gene encodes CDR1 LGHNA and CDR2 YSLEER. The V end lost 0 bases, the J end lost 2 bases, and 8 bases lay between the germline ends. TCRdb reprocessed the 5' RACE reads via MiXCR and lists one record per CDR3 protein. Of over 250,000 distinct CDR3 sequences listed, 5.2% are singletons. The chain employs TRBV4-3 and TRBJ2-4; D not resolved. This receptor was taken from a man in his late teens or twenties who received the YFV17D yellow fever vaccine. Sequencing was performed on CD4+ T cells sorted from PBMCs, taken on the day of the yellow fever booster vaccination. DNA for the CDR3: TGCGCCAGCAGCCAAGAATCCAGGTCCAAAAACATTCAGTACTTC. Translating it yields CASSQESRSKNIQYF.